Each of the 9 T cell receptor beta chains below was sequenced from the same sample in a study of cytomegalovirus exposure and HLA in healthy donors. The protocol was immunoSEQ multiplex PCR, while the TCRdb copy is restricted to in-frame clones and leaves out a portion. The sample has about 110,000 clones; more than 90% are singletons. Sequencing input: PBMCs. The receptor set was obtained from a young woman in good health and CMV-seronegative.

CDR3 in amino acids: CASKRAGANVLTF. In DNA, the CDR3 is TGTGCCAGCAAAAGAGCCGGGGCCAACGTCCTGACTTTC. This chain connects TRBV6-5 to TRBJ2-6; unclear D gene. The CDR3 has 13 amino acids. Germline V gives CDR1 MNHEY, CDR2 SVGAGI. V lost 7 bases and J 4 bases, leaving 8 bases between the germline ends.

This sequence joins TRBV30 and TRBJ2-7; D may be TRBD1 (6 bases). CDR3 size: 13 residues. Trimming shortened V by 7 bases and J by 3 bases, and 16 bases separated the two germline ends. Germline V gene data show CDR1 as GTSNPN and CDR2 as SVGIG (reference sequence). CDR3: CAFANRVDYEQYF. The CDR3 coding sequence is TGTGCCTTCGCAAACAGGGTAGACTACGAGCAGTACTTC.

The chain uses TRBV19 and TRBJ2-1, with 13 nucleotides matching TRBD2. The V and J ends lost 3 bases and 4 bases, in that order; junction bases with no gene match: 9. Germline lookup yields CDR1 LNHDA and CDR2 SQIVND (reference sequence). The CDR3 runs 18 residues. The CDR3 reads CASSIPGLAGDRYNEQFF. For the CDR3, the DNA is TGTGCCAGTAGTATCCCTGGACTAGCGGGGGATAGGTACAATGAGCAGTTCTTC. Variable domain in full (rest from reference TRBV19 and TRBJ2-1): DGGITQSPKYLFRKEGQNVTLSCEQNLNHDAMYWYRQDPGQGLRLIYYSQIVNDFQKGDIAEGYSVSREKKESFPLTVTSAQKNPTAFYLCASSIPGLAGDRYNEQFFGPGTRLTVL.

This chain links TRBV11-2 with TRBJ2-7; weak D call: TRBD1 (6 bases). This CDR3 has 14 amino acids. V was shortened by 4 bases and J by 2 bases, with 12 bases between the two germline ends. The germline CDR1 and CDR2 sequences are SGHAT and FQNNGV. The CDR3 bases are TGTGCCAGCAGCTCCCAATCAGGGGCCTACGAGCAGTACTTC. The encoded protein is CASSSQSGAYEQYF.

This chain connects TRBV4-3 to TRBJ1-2; 9 bases are shared with TRBD1. This CDR3 has 18 amino acids. CDR1 and CDR2 (germline): LGHNA, YSLEER. J lost 2 bases, V lost 0 bases, and 10 bases had no gene match. Here the CDR3 reads CASSQDGAGTGRNYGYTF. The CDR3 DNA sequence: TGCGCCAGCAGCCAAGATGGGGCAGGGACAGGGAGGAACTATGGCTACACCTTC.

This sequence joins TRBV30 and TRBJ1-2; 7 bases line up with TRBD1. CDR3 length: 14 amino acids. Germline V gene lookup returns CDR1 GTSNPN and CDR2 SVGIG (reference sequence). Germline trimming cut 1 base from V and 8 bases from J; bases unmatched to any gene: 10. This CDR3 reads CAWSAPTGPNGYTF. CDR3 nucleotide sequence: TGTGCCTGGAGTGCCCCGACAGGGCCCAACGGCTACACCTTC.

The V gene is TRBV7-8, the J gene TRBJ2-7; maybe TRBD2 (6 bases). V was cut by 1 base and J by 5 bases, with 6 bases left in between. Germline-derived CDR1 and CDR2 are SGHVS and FQNEAQ. The CDR3 extends over 12 amino acids. CDR3: CASSLGGDEQYF. As DNA, the CDR3 is TGTGCCAGCAGCTTAGGGGGGGACGAGCAGTACTTC. The complete variable domain, with remaining parts taken from reference TRBV7-8 and TRBJ2-7, reads GAGVSQSPRYKVAKRGQDVALRCDPISGHVSLFWYQQALGQGPEFLTYFQNEAQLDKSGLPSDRFFAERPEGSVSTLKIQRTQQEDSAVYLCASSLGGDEQYFGPGTRLTVT.

The chain has TRBV7-3 and TRBJ2-6; TRBD1 agrees at 9 bases. With 4 bases clipped from V and 2 bases from J, the junction kept 12 bases outside the gene matches. The CDR3 covers 19 residues. Germline CDR1 SGHTA, CDR2 FQGTGA. The CDR3 DNA reads TGTGCCAGCAGCTCCCCCGACAGGGGGAGTCTTACTGGGGCCAACGTCCTGACTTTC. It translates to CASSSPDRGSLTGANVLTF.

The chain employs TRBV28 and TRBJ2-3; 10 nucleotides line up with TRBD1. Looked up from germline, CDR1 is MDHEN and CDR2 is SYDVKM. After removal of 7 bases from V and 3 bases from J, the junction contained 7 bases not matched to a gene. This CDR3 has 15 amino acids. CDR3 in amino acids: CASNQDRGLTDTQYF. For the CDR3, the DNA is TGTGCCAGCAACCAGGACAGGGGGTTGACAGATACGCAGTATTTT.